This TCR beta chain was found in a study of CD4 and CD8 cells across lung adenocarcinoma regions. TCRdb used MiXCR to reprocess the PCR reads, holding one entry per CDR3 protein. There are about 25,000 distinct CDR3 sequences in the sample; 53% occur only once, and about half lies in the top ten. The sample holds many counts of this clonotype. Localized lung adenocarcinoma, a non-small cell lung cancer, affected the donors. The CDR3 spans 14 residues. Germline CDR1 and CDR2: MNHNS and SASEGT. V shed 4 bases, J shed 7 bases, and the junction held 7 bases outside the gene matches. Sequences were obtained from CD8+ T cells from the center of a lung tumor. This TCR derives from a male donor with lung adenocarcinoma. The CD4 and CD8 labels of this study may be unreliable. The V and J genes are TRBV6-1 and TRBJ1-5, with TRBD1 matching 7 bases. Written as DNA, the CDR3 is TGTGCCAGCAGTGGGACAGGCGTGGGGCAGCCCCAGCATTTT. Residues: CASSGTGVGQPQHF.